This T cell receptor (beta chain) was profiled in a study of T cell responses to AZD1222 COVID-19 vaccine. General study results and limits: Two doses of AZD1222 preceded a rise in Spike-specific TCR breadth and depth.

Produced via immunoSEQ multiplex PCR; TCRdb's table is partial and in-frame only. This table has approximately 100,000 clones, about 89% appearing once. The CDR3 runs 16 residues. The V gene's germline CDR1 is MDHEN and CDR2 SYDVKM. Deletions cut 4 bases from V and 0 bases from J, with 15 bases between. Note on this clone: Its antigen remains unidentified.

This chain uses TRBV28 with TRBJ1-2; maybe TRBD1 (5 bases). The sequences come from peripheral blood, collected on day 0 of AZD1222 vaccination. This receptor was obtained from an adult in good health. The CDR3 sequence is CASSSKGHRANYGYTF. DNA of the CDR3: TGTGCCAGCAGTTCGAAAGGACACCGAGCTAACTATGGCTACACCTTC.